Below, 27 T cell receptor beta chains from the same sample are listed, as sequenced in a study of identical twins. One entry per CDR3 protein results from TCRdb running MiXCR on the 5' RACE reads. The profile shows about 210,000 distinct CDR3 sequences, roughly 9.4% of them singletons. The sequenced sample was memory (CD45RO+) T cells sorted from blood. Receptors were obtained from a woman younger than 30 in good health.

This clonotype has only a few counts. DNA for the CDR3: TGCGCCAGCAGCCAATCGGGAGGGCCTGGTTACGAGCAGTACTTC. It codes for CASSQSGGPGYEQYF. The genes are TRBV4-3 and TRBJ2-7; TRBD2 matches at 8 bases. CDR1 and CDR2 (germline): LGHNA, YSLEER. The CDR3 consists of 15 residues. V gave up 2 bases and J gave up 4 bases; unmatched junction bases: 7.

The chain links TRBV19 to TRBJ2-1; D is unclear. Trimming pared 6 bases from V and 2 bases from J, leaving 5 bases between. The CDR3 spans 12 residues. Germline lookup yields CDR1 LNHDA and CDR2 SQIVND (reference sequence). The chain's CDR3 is CASRSPYNEQFF. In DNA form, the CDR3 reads TGTGCCAGTAGAAGCCCCTACAATGAGCAGTTCTTC.

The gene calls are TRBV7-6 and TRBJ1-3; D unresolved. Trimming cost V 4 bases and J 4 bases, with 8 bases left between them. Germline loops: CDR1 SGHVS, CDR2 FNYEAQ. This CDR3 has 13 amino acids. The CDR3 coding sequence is TGTGCCAGCAGCTCTCGGACGGGAAACACCATATATTTT. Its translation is CASSSRTGNTIYF.

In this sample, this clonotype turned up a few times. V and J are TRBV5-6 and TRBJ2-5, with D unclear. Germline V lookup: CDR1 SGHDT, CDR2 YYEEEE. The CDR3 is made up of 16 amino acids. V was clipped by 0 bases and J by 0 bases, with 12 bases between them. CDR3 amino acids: CASSLVADRDQETQYF. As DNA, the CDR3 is TGTGCCAGCAGCTTGGTTGCGGATCGTGACCAAGAGACCCAGTACTTC.

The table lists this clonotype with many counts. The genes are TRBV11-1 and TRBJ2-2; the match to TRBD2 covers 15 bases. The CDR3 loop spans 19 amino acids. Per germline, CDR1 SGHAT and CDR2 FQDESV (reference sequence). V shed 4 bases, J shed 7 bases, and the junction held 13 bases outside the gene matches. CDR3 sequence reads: CASSSGLAGGTDLNGELFF. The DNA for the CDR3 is TGTGCCAGCAGCTCGGGACTAGCGGGAGGCACCGACCTTAACGGGGAGCTGTTTTTT.

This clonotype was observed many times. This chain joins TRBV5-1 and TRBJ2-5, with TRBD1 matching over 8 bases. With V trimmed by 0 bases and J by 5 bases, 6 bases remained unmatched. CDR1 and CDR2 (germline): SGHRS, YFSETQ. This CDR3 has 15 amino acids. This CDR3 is CASSLGQGIVETQYF. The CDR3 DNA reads TGCGCCAGCAGCTTGGGACAGGGGATTGTGGAGACCCAGTACTTC. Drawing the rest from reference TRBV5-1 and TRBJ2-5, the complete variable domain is KAGVTQTPRYLIKTRGQQVTLSCSPISGHRSVSWYQQTPGQGLQFLFEYFSETQRNKGNFPGRFSGRQFSNSRSEMNVSTLELGDSALYLCASSLGQGIVETQYFGPGTRLLVL.

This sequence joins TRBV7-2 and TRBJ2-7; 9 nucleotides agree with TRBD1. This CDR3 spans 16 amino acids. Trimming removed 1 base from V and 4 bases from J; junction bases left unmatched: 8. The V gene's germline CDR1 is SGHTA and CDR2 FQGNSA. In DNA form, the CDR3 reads TGTGCCAGCAGCTTAGATTCCGGGACAGGGAGATACGAGCAGTACTTC. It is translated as CASSLDSGTGRYEQYF.

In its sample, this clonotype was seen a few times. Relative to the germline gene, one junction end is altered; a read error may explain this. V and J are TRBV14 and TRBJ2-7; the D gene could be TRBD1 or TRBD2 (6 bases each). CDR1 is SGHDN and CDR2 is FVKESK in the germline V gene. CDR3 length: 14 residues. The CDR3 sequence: CASSQGIPRSQGTF. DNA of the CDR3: TGTGCCAGCAGCCAAGGAATCCCTCGGTCTCAGGGGACTTTC.

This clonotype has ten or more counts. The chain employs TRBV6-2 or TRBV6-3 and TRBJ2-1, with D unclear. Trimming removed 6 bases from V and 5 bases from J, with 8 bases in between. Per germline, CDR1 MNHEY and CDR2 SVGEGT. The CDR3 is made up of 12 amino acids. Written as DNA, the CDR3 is TGTGCCAGCAGAAGCTGGGACAATGAGCAGTTCTTC. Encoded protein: CASRSWDNEQFF.

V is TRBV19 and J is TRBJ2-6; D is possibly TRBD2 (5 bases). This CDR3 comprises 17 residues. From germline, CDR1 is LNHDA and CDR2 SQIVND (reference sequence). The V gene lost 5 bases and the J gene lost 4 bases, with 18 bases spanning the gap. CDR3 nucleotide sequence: TGTGCCAGTAGTGAAGGACTGGGAGTTAACGGGGCCAACGTCCTGACTTTC. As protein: CASSEGLGVNGANVLTF.

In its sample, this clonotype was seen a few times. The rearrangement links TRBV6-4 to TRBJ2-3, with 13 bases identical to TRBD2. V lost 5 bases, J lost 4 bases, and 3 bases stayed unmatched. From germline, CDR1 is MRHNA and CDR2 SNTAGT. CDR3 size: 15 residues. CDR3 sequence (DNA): TGTGCCAGCAGTACTAGCGGGGGGGGCGCAGATACGCAGTATTTT. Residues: CASSTSGGGADTQYF.

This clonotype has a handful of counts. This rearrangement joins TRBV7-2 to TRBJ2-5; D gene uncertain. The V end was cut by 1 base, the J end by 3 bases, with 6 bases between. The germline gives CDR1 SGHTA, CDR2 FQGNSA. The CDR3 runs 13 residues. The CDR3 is CASSLGVKETQYF. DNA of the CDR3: TGTGCCAGCAGCTTAGGTGTAAAAGAGACCCAGTACTTC.

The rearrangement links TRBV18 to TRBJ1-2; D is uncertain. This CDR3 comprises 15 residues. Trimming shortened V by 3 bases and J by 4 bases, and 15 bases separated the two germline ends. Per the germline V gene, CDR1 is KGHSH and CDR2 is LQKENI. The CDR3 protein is CASSPPGLHVYGYTF. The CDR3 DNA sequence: TGTGCCAGCTCACCGCCGGGTCTTCACGTCTATGGCTACACCTTC.

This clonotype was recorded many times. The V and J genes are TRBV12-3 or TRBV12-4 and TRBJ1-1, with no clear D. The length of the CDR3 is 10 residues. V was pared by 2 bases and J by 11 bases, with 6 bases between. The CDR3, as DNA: TGTGCCAGCAGTTTATCACCGGCTTTCTTT. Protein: CASSLSPAFF.

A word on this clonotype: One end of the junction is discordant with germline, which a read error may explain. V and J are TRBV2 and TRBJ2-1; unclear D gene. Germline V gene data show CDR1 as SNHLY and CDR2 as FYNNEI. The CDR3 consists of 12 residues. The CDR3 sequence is CGSSTGRNEQFF. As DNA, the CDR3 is TGTGGCAGCAGTACGGGCCGCAATGAGCAGTTCTTC.

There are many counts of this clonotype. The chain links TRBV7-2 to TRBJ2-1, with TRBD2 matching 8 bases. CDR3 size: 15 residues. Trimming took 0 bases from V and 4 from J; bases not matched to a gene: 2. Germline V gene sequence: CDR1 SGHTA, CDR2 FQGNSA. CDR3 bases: TGTGCCAGCAGCTTAGCCGGACTAGCTTACAATGAGCAGTTCTTC. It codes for CASSLAGLAYNEQFF.

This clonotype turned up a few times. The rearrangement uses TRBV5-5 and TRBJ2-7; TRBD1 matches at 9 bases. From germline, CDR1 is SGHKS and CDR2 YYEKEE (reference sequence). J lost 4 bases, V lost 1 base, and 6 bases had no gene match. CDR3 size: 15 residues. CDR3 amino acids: CASSLRGTGNYEQYF. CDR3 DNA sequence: TGTGCCAGCAGCTTGAGAGGGACAGGGAATTACGAGCAGTACTTC.

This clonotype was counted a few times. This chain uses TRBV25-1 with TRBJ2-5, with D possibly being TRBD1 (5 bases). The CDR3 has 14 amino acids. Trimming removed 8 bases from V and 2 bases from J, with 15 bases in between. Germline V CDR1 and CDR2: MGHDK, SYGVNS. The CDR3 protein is CASSMTASQETQYF. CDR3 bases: TGTGCCAGCTCCATGACAGCATCTCAAGAGACCCAGTACTTC.

The CDR3 nucleotides read TGTGCCACCAGCAGAGTACCCGGGATCGAAAAACTGTTTTTT. Residues: CATSRVPGIEKLFF. V is TRBV15 and J is TRBJ1-4; D uncertain. Trimming shortened V by 1 base and J by 8 bases, and 11 bases separated the two germline ends. Germline V gene lookup returns CDR1 LNHNV and CDR2 YYDKDF (reference sequence). This CDR3 contains 14 residues.

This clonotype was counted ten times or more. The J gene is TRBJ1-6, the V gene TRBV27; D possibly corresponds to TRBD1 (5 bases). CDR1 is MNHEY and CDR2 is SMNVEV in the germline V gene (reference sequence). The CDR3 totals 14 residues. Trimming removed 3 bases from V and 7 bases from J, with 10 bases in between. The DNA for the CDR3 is TGTGCCAGCAGTTTTGGGGGTTACAATTCACCCCTCCACTTT. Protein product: CASSFGGYNSPLHF.

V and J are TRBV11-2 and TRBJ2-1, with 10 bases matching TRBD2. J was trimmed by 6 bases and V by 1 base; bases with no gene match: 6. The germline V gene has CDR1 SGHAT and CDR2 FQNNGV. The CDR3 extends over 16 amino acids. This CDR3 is CASSLVELAGSNEQFF. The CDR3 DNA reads TGTGCCAGCAGCTTAGTTGAACTAGCGGGGTCCAATGAGCAGTTCTTC.

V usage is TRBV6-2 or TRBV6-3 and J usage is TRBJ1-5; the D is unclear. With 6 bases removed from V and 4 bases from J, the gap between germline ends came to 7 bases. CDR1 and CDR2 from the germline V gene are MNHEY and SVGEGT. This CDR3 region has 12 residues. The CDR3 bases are TGTGCCAGCAGACGGCCAAATCAGCCCCAGCATTTT. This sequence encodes CASRRPNQPQHF.

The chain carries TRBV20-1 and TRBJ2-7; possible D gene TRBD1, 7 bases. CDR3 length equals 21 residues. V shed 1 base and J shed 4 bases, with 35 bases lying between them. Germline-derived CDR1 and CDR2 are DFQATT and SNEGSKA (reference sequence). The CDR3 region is CSARVSDGKGQARFGGYEQYF. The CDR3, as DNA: TGCAGTGCTAGAGTTTCAGATGGGAAAGGACAGGCCCGATTCGGGGGATACGAGCAGTACTTC.

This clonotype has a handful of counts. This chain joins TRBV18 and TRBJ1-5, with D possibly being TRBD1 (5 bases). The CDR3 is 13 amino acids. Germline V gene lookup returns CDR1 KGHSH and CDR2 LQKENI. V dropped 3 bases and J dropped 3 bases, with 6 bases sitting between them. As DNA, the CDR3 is TGTGCCAGCTCACCGGGGGACAATCAGCCCCAGCATTTT. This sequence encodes CASSPGDNQPQHF.

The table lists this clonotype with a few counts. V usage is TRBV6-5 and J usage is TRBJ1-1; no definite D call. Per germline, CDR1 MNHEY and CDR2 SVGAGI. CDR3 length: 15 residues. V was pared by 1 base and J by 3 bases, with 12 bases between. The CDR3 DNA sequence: TGTGCCAGCAGTTACTGGGAACGGCTGTACACTGAAGCTTTCTTT. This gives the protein CASSYWERLYTEAFF.

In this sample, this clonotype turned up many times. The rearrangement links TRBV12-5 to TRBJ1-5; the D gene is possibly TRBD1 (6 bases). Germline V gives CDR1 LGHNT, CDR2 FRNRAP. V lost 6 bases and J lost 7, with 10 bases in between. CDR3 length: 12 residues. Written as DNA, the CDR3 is TGTGCTAGTGGGGGGGCAGGGCAGCCCCAGCATTTT. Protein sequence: CASGGAGQPQHF.

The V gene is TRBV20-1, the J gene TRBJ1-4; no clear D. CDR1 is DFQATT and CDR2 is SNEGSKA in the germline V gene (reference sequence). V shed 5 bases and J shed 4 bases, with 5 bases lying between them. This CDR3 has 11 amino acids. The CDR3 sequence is CSAAYNEKLFF. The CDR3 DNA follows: TGCAGTGCTGCCTATAATGAAAAACTGTTTTTT.